Presented here are 11 T cell receptor beta chains from one specimen sequenced in a study of control samples from healthy donors and cancer patients. The repertoire was sequenced with immunoSEQ multiplex PCR; TCRdb's copy has only in-frame clones and lacks some. Altogether 80,000 to 100,000 clones are present, approximately 92% being singletons, with the ten largest covering 3%. Sequenced input: blood. The source of these receptors is a human donor in good health. The donor label of this sample is uncertain.

The rearrangement uses TRBV5-1 and TRBJ2-2; no firm D call. Trimming took 0 bases from V and 1 from J, leaving 10 bases between them. Germline V gives CDR1 SGHRS, CDR2 YFSETQ. CDR3 length: 16 amino acids. The CDR3 region has the DNA TGCGCCAGCAGCTTGGAGGGTGGCAGGAACACCGGGGAGCTGTTTTTT. Translating gives CASSLEGGRNTGELFF.

J is TRBJ2-2 and V is TRBV7-2; no definite D call. Trimming shortened V by 2 bases and J by 5 bases, and 12 bases separated the two germline ends. The CDR3 runs 15 residues. Germline assignment: CDR1 SGHTA and CDR2 FQGNSA. CDR3 loop: CASSLSASATGELFF. The CDR3 DNA sequence: TGTGCCAGCAGCTTAAGTGCTTCGGCGACCGGGGAGCTGTTTTTT.

This clone came up once. The V gene is TRBV5-1, the J gene TRBJ1-2; D remains ambiguous. From germline, CDR1 is SGHRS and CDR2 YFSETQ. The CDR3 covers 14 residues. V lost 4 bases and J lost 4, with 14 bases in between. The DNA of the CDR3 is TGCGCCAGCAGCCCGGAGACGGGTCGCTATGGCTACACCTTC. Amino acids: CASSPETGRYGYTF.

In its sample, this clone was seen once. V gene TRBV30 combines with J gene TRBJ2-5, with D perhaps TRBD1 (6 bases). Germline CDR1 and CDR2: GTSNPN and SVGIG (reference sequence). V was cut by 1 base and J by 5 bases, with 17 bases left in between. The CDR3 consists of 15 residues. The DNA for the CDR3 is TGTGCCTGGAGTGGATTTTACCCAGGGGTCGAGACCCAGTACTTC. Translated: CAWSGFYPGVETQYF. Variable domain in full (rest from reference TRBV30 and TRBJ2-5): SQTIHQWPATLVQPVGSPLSLECTVEGTSNPNLYWYRQAAGRGLQLLFYSVGIGQISSEVPQNLSASRPQDRQFILSSKKLLLSDSGFYLCAWSGFYPGVETQYFGPGTRLLVL.

The genes are TRBV4-1 and TRBJ1-1; no clear D. This CDR3 comprises 12 residues. The V end was cut by 1 base, the J end by 11 bases, with 11 bases between. Looked up from germline, CDR1 is MGHRA and CDR2 is YSYEKL. This CDR3 is CASSQGGDPAFF. The CDR3 DNA is TGCGCCAGCAGCCAAGGGGGAGATCCGGCTTTCTTT.

This clone appeared once. V is TRBV5-6 and J is TRBJ2-5, with 7 bases matching TRBD1. J was trimmed by 3 bases and V by 6 bases; bases with no gene match: 11. CDR3 length: 15 residues. Germline CDR1 reads SGHDT; CDR2 reads YYEEEE. Here the CDR3 reads CASKLLGQTKETQYF. The CDR3 nucleotides read TGTGCCAGCAAACTTTTGGGACAGACAAAAGAGACCCAGTACTTC. Combining the CDR3 with reference TRBV5-6 and TRBJ2-5 gives the whole variable domain DAGVTQSPTHLIKTRGQQVTLRCSPKSGHDTVSWYQQALGQGPQFIFQYYEEEERQRGNFPDRFSGHQFPNYSSELNVNALLLGDSALYLCASKLLGQTKETQYFGPGTRLLVL.

This chain uses TRBV12-3 or TRBV12-4 with TRBJ1-5; maybe TRBD1 (5 bases). The CDR3 totals 13 residues. Trimming pared 5 bases from V and 2 bases from J, leaving 7 bases between. CDR3 residues: CASSPRGNQPQHF. For the CDR3, the DNA is TGTGCCAGCAGTCCCAGGGGCAATCAGCCCCAGCATTTT.

This chain joins TRBV19 and TRBJ1-1; the match to TRBD1 covers 7 bases. CDR1 is LNHDA, CDR2 SQIVND, per germline (reference sequence). The CDR3 extends over 14 amino acids. The V gene end was trimmed by 6 bases and the J gene end by 0 bases; junction bases not matched to a gene: 4. CDR3 residues: CASRPGQLNTEAFF. CDR3 sequence (DNA): TGTGCCAGTAGACCGGGACAGCTGAACACTGAAGCTTTCTTT.

This sequence joins TRBV3-1 (or the pseudogene TRBV3-2) and TRBJ2-5; TRBD2 matches 8 bases. The CDR3 runs to 15 residues. V gave up 4 bases and J gave up 4 bases; unmatched junction bases: 8. CDR1 is LGHDT, CDR2 YNNKEL, per germline (reference sequence). CDR3 coding DNA: TGTGCCAGCAGCCTTTCGGGGGGGTTTGGAGAGACCCAGTACTTC. Its translation: CASSLSGGFGETQYF.

The V gene is TRBV7-9, the J gene TRBJ1-2, with TRBD1 matching 10 bases. Trimming cost V 0 bases and J 8 bases; bases outside gene matches: 9. This CDR3 contains 16 residues. Germline assignment: CDR1 SEHNR and CDR2 FQNEAQ (reference sequence). This CDR3 reads CASSLAGTGDLRGYTF. CDR3 coding DNA: TGTGCCAGCAGCTTAGCCGGGACAGGGGATCTTCGGGGCTACACCTTC.

The J gene is TRBJ1-1, the V gene TRBV12-5, with 9 bases matching TRBD1. The CDR3 totals 15 residues. The V gene end was trimmed by 1 base and the J gene end by 1 base; junction bases not matched to a gene: 1. Germline CDR1 LGHNT, CDR2 FRNRAP. The CDR3 spells CASGLGTGANTEAFF. The CDR3 DNA is TGTGCTAGTGGTTTGGGGACAGGGGCGAACACTGAAGCTTTCTTT.